The 19 T cell receptor beta chains given below trace back to one sample, sequenced in a study of pediatric ulcerative colitis (dated by TCRdb to between 2018 and 2021). Receptors were amplified or captured by the immunoSEQ multiplex PCR assay. This immuneACCESS table, as held by TCRdb, lists in-frame sequences with V and J called but not all clones. Of the missing ones, under half trace to an unresolved V gene in checked studies; the others have no known cause. The sample table lists 54,000 or so clones, more than 75% of them with a count of one. The biggest ten clones account for 1.5% of the sample. Material for sequencing was blood. Source of these receptors: a boy between 10 and 17 years old who was a control in a study of pediatric ulcerative colitis.

The chain couples TRBV5-1 to TRBJ2-7; perhaps TRBD2 as D (6 bases). Trimming took 4 bases from V and 4 from J, leaving 24 bases between them. Germline CDR1 reads SGHRS; CDR2 reads YFSETQ. The CDR3 runs to 17 residues. The CDR3 DNA reads as TGCGCCAGCAGCGGGGACTCGGGGTACACAAACCCTTACGAGCAGTACTTC. Its translation is CASSGDSGYTNPYEQYF.

V and J are TRBV6-4 and TRBJ2-3; tentatively, D is TRBD2 (6 bases). This CDR3 has 15 amino acids. With 0 bases removed from V and 3 bases from J, the gap between germline ends came to 10 bases. CDR1 MRHNA and CDR2 SNTAGT come from the germline V gene. CDR3 DNA sequence: TGTGCCAGCAGTGACTCCCAGGGAGGTACAGATACGCAGTATTTT. It translates to CASSDSQGGTDTQYF.

This chain links TRBV6-5 with TRBJ2-7; no clear D gene. Germline values: CDR1 MNHEY, CDR2 SVGAGI. This CDR3 region has 14 residues. The germline V and J ends were trimmed by 6 bases and 7 bases, with 19 bases remaining between them. In DNA, the CDR3 is TGTGCCAGCAGCGGTACAGAGTCCCTGGAGGAGCAGTACTTC. Protein sequence: CASSGTESLEEQYF.

This clone has just a few counts. The chain combines TRBV5-1 with TRBJ1-2; D might be TRBD1 (6 bases). The ends were cut back, 4 bases at V and 6 bases at J, with 13 bases in the middle. CDR3 length equals 13 residues. Germline V CDR1 and CDR2: SGHRS, YFSETQ. The CDR3 loop reads CASSEQGGNGYTF. CDR3 nucleotide sequence: TGCGCCAGCAGCGAACAGGGTGGAAATGGCTACACCTTC.

The J gene is TRBJ2-7, the V gene TRBV19, with D tentatively TRBD2 (6 bases). The V gene lost 7 bases and the J gene lost 4 bases, with 20 bases spanning the gap. The CDR3 consists of 15 residues. Germline values: CDR1 LNHDA, CDR2 SQIVND (reference sequence). CDR3 amino acids: CASTIGGNGFYEQYF. DNA of the CDR3: TGTGCCAGTACCATAGGAGGGAATGGCTTTTACGAGCAGTACTTC.

This chain uses TRBV5-1 with TRBJ2-2; TRBD1 matches 12 bases. CDR1 is SGHRS, CDR2 YFSETQ, per germline. V lost 4 bases to trimming and J lost 7 bases; unmatched junction nucleotides: 8. The CDR3 spans 16 residues. The CDR3 loop reads CASSPRDRGLGGELFF. The CDR3 DNA sequence: TGCGCCAGCAGCCCCCGGGACAGGGGGCTGGGCGGGGAGCTGTTTTTT.

This clone was recorded a few times. The chain uses TRBV5-1 and TRBJ2-5; D remains unclear. The germline V and J ends were trimmed by 3 bases and 1 base, with 13 bases remaining between them. The CDR3 totals 15 residues. CDR1 and CDR2 (germline): SGHRS, YFSETQ. The CDR3 DNA is TGCGCCAGCAGCTACGTTTCCGAGACCCAAGAGACCCAGTACTTC. This encodes CASSYVSETQETQYF.

The chain uses TRBV27 and TRBJ2-2; perhaps D is TRBD1 or TRBD2 (7 bases each). The CDR3 sequence is 14 residues long. Trimming took 4 bases from V and 4 from J, leaving 10 bases between them. Per the germline V gene, CDR1 is MNHEY and CDR2 is SMNVEV (reference sequence). CDR3 sequence: CASSSGGATGELFF. The CDR3, as DNA: TGTGCCAGCAGTTCAGGGGGGGCCACCGGGGAGCTGTTTTTT.

The V gene is TRBV30, the J gene TRBJ1-6; D remains unclear. V shed 1 base and J shed 7 bases, with 11 bases lying between them. In germline, CDR1 is GTSNPN, CDR2 SVGIG (reference sequence). The CDR3 has 14 amino acids. This CDR3 reads CAWSGSRRNSPLHF. The CDR3, as DNA: TGTGCCTGGAGTGGGTCTCGTCGGAATTCACCCCTCCACTTT. Filled out from reference TRBV30 and TRBJ1-6, the complete variable domain reads SQTIHQWPATLVQPVGSPLSLECTVEGTSNPNLYWYRQAAGRGLQLLFYSVGIGQISSEVPQNLSASRPQDRQFILSSKKLLLSDSGFYLCAWSGSRRNSPLHFGNGTRLTVT.

The chain recombines TRBV25-1 with TRBJ2-3, with a weak D call TRBD2 (5 bases). CDR3 length equals 15 residues. V lost 3 bases and J 3 bases, leaving 13 bases between the germline ends. CDR1 is MGHDK and CDR2 is SYGVNS in the germline V gene. DNA of the CDR3: TGTGCCAGCAGTGAGGGCGGGCTGGAAACAGATACGCAGTATTTT. It encodes CASSEGGLETDTQYF.

The chain links TRBV29-1 to TRBJ1-4; D possibly corresponds to TRBD1 (6 bases). This CDR3 has 12 residues. Germline V gene lookup returns CDR1 SQVTM and CDR2 ANQGSEA. V was pared by 6 bases and J by 10 bases, with 15 bases between. The CDR3 is CSVITTTGKLFF. The CDR3 nucleotides read TGCAGCGTGATCACTACGACAGGAAAACTGTTTTTT.

The V and J genes are TRBV13 and TRBJ2-2; D may be TRBD2 (6 bases). Germline CDR1 PRHDT, CDR2 FYEKMQ (reference sequence). Trimming removed 4 bases from V and 0 bases from J, with 15 bases in between. The CDR3 runs to 17 residues. The CDR3 here is CASSSLRGTSNTGELFF. The CDR3, as DNA: TGTGCCAGCAGCTCCCTGCGGGGTACCTCGAACACCGGGGAGCTGTTTTTT.

The rearrangement joins TRBV11-2 to TRBJ1-1; D uncertain. The V and J ends lost 1 base and 5 bases respectively, with 14 bases between them. The CDR3 is 15 residues long. Germline CDR1 reads SGHAT; CDR2 reads FQNNGV. CDR3 in DNA: TGTGCCAGCAGCTTAGCAGGACTGTTGGAGACTGAAGCTTTCTTT. As protein: CASSLAGLLETEAFF.

In its sample, this clone was seen a few times. V usage is TRBV6-1 and J usage is TRBJ2-2, with TRBD1 matching over 10 bases. The trim removed 6 bases at V and 5 bases at J, leaving 3 bases unmatched. Germline assignment: CDR1 MNHNS and CDR2 SASEGT. The CDR3 runs 14 residues. In DNA, the CDR3 is TGTGCCAGCAGCGGGACAGGGGATACCGGGGAGCTGTTTTTT. Translation gives CASSGTGDTGELFF.

The chain recombines TRBV7-3 with TRBJ1-1; D is unresolved. V lost 4 bases and J lost 1, with 10 bases in between. Per the germline V gene, CDR1 is SGHTA and CDR2 is FQGTGA. The CDR3 consists of 14 residues. The CDR3 loop reads CASSSGPENTEAFF. CDR3 nucleotide sequence: TGTGCCAGCAGCTCCGGGCCCGAGAACACTGAAGCTTTCTTT.

This chain connects TRBV7-2 to TRBJ2-1; D remains unclear. Trimming left V 5 bases short and J 0 bases short, with 8 bases between. The CDR3 sequence is 14 residues long. CDR1 and CDR2 (germline): SGHTA, FQGNSA. The CDR3 sequence is CASSPRSSYNEQFF. The CDR3 bases are TGTGCCAGCAGCCCTAGGTCCTCCTACAATGAGCAGTTCTTC.

This clone was picked up one time. This chain links TRBV28 with TRBJ2-7; 7 nucleotides line up with TRBD2. V gave up 3 bases and J gave up 6 bases; unmatched junction bases: 8. This CDR3 region has 14 residues. Germline V CDR1 and CDR2: MDHEN, SYDVKM. The CDR3 region has the DNA TGTGCCAGCAGTTTTGGCGGGAGCTTTGGCGAGCAGTACTTC. Its translation: CASSFGGSFGEQYF.

The rearrangement uses TRBV7-2 and TRBJ1-5; D perhaps matches TRBD1 (6 bases). Trimming shortened V by 1 base and J by 0 bases, and 19 bases separated the two germline ends. The CDR3 has 19 amino acids. In germline, CDR1 is SGHTA, CDR2 FQGNSA. CDR3 coding DNA: TGTGCCAGCAGCTTAGTGGGACACATGGAACTTTATAGCAATCAGCCCCAGCATTTT. Amino acid sequence: CASSLVGHMELYSNQPQHF.

The rearrangement joins TRBV13 to TRBJ2-7; D not certain. The CDR3 spans 15 residues. Trimming pared 0 bases from V and 5 bases from J, leaving 14 bases between. Germline V gene lookup returns CDR1 PRHDT and CDR2 FYEKMQ (reference sequence). The CDR3: CASSLGRFQLNEQYF. In DNA form, the CDR3 reads TGTGCCAGCAGCTTAGGCCGGTTTCAACTGAACGAGCAGTACTTC.